This TCR beta chain was sequenced during a study of identical twins. General study findings and limits: Low generation-probability sequences were in excess among twin-shared out-of-frame alpha sequences. Fewer insertions marked abundant cord blood beta clonotypes; young adult naive trended weakly, memory not at all.

Trimming stripped 0 bases from V and 8 bases from J, with 10 bases between. From germline, CDR1 is GTSNPN and CDR2 SVGIG (reference sequence). The CDR3 extends over 12 amino acids. Unique molecular identifiers were present on the cDNA, which also gained a universal primer site by template switching. TCRdb independently ran MiXCR on the 5' RACE reads; one entry per CDR3 protein. The sample holds about 240,000 distinct CDR3 sequences, about 11% seen once. This clonotype has only a few counts. Its antigen is still unknown. Healthy Caucasians made up all donors. The sequencing input was memory T cells sorted from blood. This sequence was found in a man aged 50 to 59 in good health. This chain joins TRBV30 and TRBJ1-2; a possible D gene is TRBD1 (5 bases). The CDR3 sequence: CAWSVETAGYTF. CDR3 sequence (DNA): TGTGCCTGGAGTGTGGAGACAGCAGGCTACACCTTC.